The 19 T cell receptor beta chains below were found in one sample sequenced in a study of blood T cells in healthy people across ages. For the second PCR, which ran for roughly 6 to 12 cycles, a sample-barcoded 5' primer and a J-beta primer mix were used. TCRdb itself ran the 5' RACE reads through MiXCR, one entry per CDR3 protein. This table has fewer than 800,000 distinct CDR3 sequences, roughly 21% appearing once. Sequencing was performed on blood. The receptors originated from a man between 65 and 85 years old in good health.

This clonotype has a handful of counts. The DNA for the CDR3 is TGCAGTGCCGAACCCAGTCTCAGCACAGATACGCAGTATTTT. This codes for CSAEPSLSTDTQYF. The genes are TRBV20-1 and TRBJ2-3; the D is unclear. There are 14 residues in the CDR3. Trimming removed 6 bases from V and 0 bases from J, with 13 bases in between. Germline assignment: CDR1 DFQATT and CDR2 SNEGSKA (reference sequence).

This clonotype was seen a few times. The chain employs TRBV4-1 and TRBJ2-5; TRBD2 matches at 7 bases. With the DNA end fitting TRBJ2-1 better, the J assignment may be wrong. CDR1 and CDR2 from the germline V gene are MGHRA and YSYEKL. CDR3 length: 15 residues. CDR3 residues: CASSQTGGSGVEQFF. The CDR3 nucleotides read TGCGCCAGCAGCCAAACTGGCGGGAGCGGGGTTGAGCAGTTCTTC.

This clonotype was detected a few times. The chain links TRBV4-1 to TRBJ2-5, with D possibly TRBD1 on 6 matching bases. V dropped 1 base and J dropped 5 bases, with 11 bases sitting between them. CDR3 length: 14 residues. Germline V gene sequence: CDR1 MGHRA, CDR2 YSYEKL. Here the CDR3 DNA reads TGCGCCAGCAGCCAAGTGAACAGGGTTGAGACCCAGTACTTC. Residues: CASSQVNRVETQYF.

This clonotype was counted only a few times. The germline gene is not matched at one end of the junction; a read error may be the cause. This chain connects TRBV3-1 to TRBJ2-5, with D tentatively TRBD2 (5 bases). The J call is in doubt because the DNA end fits TRBJ2-7 better. Germline values: CDR1 LGHDT, CDR2 YNNKEL (reference sequence). The CDR3 length is 12 residues. The CDR3 is CTSSQADYEQYF. In DNA, the CDR3 is TGTACCAGCAGCCAAGCGGACTACGAGCAGTACTTC.

This sequence joins TRBV12-3 or TRBV12-4 and TRBJ2-1, with 7 bases aligning to TRBD1. V was clipped by 5 bases and J by 5 bases; unmatched bases: 6. The CDR3 runs 14 residues. Here the CDR3 DNA reads TGTGCCAGCAGTATGGACAGGCTAAACAATGAGCAGTTCTTC. It codes for CASSMDRLNNEQFF.

The sample holds many counts of this clonotype. The chain couples TRBV9 to TRBJ2-1, with TRBD1 matching over 7 bases. The CDR3 runs 16 residues. CDR1 is SGDLS and CDR2 is YYNGEE in the germline V gene. V shed 3 bases, J shed 3 bases, and the junction held 9 bases outside the gene matches. The CDR3 DNA sequence: TGTGCCAGCAGCGCCCAATTAGGGGGCTTCTACAATGAGCAGTTCTTC. The encoded protein is CASSAQLGGFYNEQFF.

For this clonotype: Sequence at one end of the junction differs from germline and may be a read error. The chain employs TRBV7-7 and TRBJ2-5; TRBD2 matches at 7 bases. The germline gives CDR1 SSHAT, CDR2 FNYEAQ (reference sequence). There are 15 residues in the CDR3. CDR3 DNA sequence: TGTGCTAGCAGCCCCTCGACGGGGGAGGGGCAGACCCAGTACTTC. It codes for CASSPSTGEGQTQYF.

The chain is built from TRBV20-1 and TRBJ2-4; 11 positions match TRBD2. CDR1 DFQATT and CDR2 SNEGSKA come from the germline V gene (reference sequence). V was clipped by 0 bases and J by 3 bases; unmatched bases: 4. The CDR3 has 16 residues. CDR3 sequence reads: CSARDPTSGGKNIQYF. In DNA, the CDR3 is TGCAGTGCTAGAGATCCTACTAGCGGGGGCAAAAACATTCAGTACTTC.

The chain uses TRBV7-8 and TRBJ2-5, with 8 bases identical to TRBD2. V lost 5 bases and J lost 5; bases outside the gene matches: 7. CDR3 length equals 14 residues. CDR1 and CDR2 from the germline V gene are SGHVS and FQNEAQ. The CDR3 nucleotides are TGTGCCAGCAGCCGTACTAGCGGTGGGGAGACCCAGTACTTC. Protein product: CASSRTSGGETQYF.

This clonotype occurred a few times. A much larger clone differs from this one at a single base, so this may be a read error. The chain joins TRBV20-1 to TRBJ2-4; perhaps D is TRBD1 or TRBD2 (5 bases each). The V gene's germline CDR1 is DFQATT and CDR2 SNEGSKA (reference sequence). Deletions cut 6 bases from V and 3 bases from J, with 15 bases between. The CDR3 runs 14 residues. CDR3 loop: CSAPRGLVKNIQYF. CDR3 DNA sequence: TGCAGTGCCCCTCGGGGCCTAGTCAAAAACATTCAGTACTTC.

This clonotype appeared a few times. The chain joins TRBV4-2 to TRBJ2-1; D not resolved. This CDR3 contains 15 residues. The germline gives CDR1 LGHNA, CDR2 YNFKEQ. The V end was cut by 6 bases, the J end by 0 bases, with 12 bases between. The CDR3 bases are TGTGCCAGCAGGCAGAGGACCAGCTCCTACAATGAGCAGTTCTTC. Residues: CASRQRTSSYNEQFF.

The chain recombines TRBV11-2 with TRBJ2-1; 13 bases align to TRBD2. Germline lookup yields CDR1 SGHAT and CDR2 FQNNGV. The length of the CDR3 is 17 residues. V lost 6 bases to trimming and J lost 7 bases; unmatched junction nucleotides: 12. Here the CDR3 reads CASRLPAGTSGTNEQFF. CDR3 sequence (DNA): TGTGCCAGCAGGTTACCTGCCGGGACTAGCGGGACAAATGAGCAGTTCTTC.

This clonotype was seen many times. The chain recombines TRBV5-5 with TRBJ2-5; 9 bases line up with TRBD1. CDR3 length: 15 amino acids. The germline V gene encodes CDR1 SGHKS and CDR2 YYEKEE (reference sequence). V was pared by 0 bases and J by 4 bases, with 4 bases of the junction left unmatched. This CDR3 reads CASSLDNRGRETQYF. In DNA form, the CDR3 reads TGTGCCAGCAGCTTGGATAACAGGGGGCGAGAGACCCAGTACTTC.

This clonotype was seen just once. The CDR3 loop is CSARLLAGAGEQYF. CDR3 DNA sequence: TGCAGTGCTAGACTGCTAGCGGGAGCTGGCGAGCAGTACTTC. The V call is TRBV20-1, the J call TRBJ2-7, with 10 positions matching TRBD2. Germline CDR1 DFQATT, CDR2 SNEGSKA (reference sequence). CDR3 length: 14 amino acids. Trimming removed 2 bases from V and 6 bases from J; junction bases left unmatched: 7.

The sample holds a few counts of this clonotype. A junction end diverges from the germline sequence, so it may reflect a read error. V usage is TRBV5-1 and J usage is TRBJ1-1; the D is unclear. Germline CDR1 is SGHRS and CDR2 is YFSETQ. The CDR3 length is 13 residues. The CDR3 nucleotides read TGCGCCATCAGCTCGGACTTACCTACTGAAGCTTTCTTT. Translation gives CAISSDLPTEAFF.

This clonotype came up many times. One end of the junction does not line up with germline, which may come from a read error. V and J are TRBV5-6 and TRBJ2-7; the D gene is possibly TRBD2 (5 bases). Looked up from germline, CDR1 is SGHDT and CDR2 is YYEEEE. This CDR3 comprises 12 residues. Written as DNA, the CDR3 is TGTGCCAGCAGCTTGGCCAGCGGTCAGCCTTCCTTC. It is translated as CASSLASGQPSF.

This chain uses TRBV6-2 or TRBV6-3 with TRBJ2-3; 11 nucleotides agree with TRBD2. Germline-derived CDR1 and CDR2 are MNHEY and SVGEGT. The V and J ends lost 7 bases and 4 bases, in that order; junction bases with no gene match: 7. The CDR3 contains 15 residues. The CDR3 protein is CASTRIAGGPDTQYF. As DNA, the CDR3 is TGTGCCAGCACAAGAATAGCGGGAGGGCCAGATACGCAGTATTTT.

This clonotype was seen more than once but under ten times. The CDR3 sequence is CASSGRGGYNEQFF. CDR3 sequence (DNA): TGTGCCAGCAGCGGCCGAGGGGGGTACAATGAGCAGTTCTTC. The chain links TRBV7-2 to TRBJ2-1, with D tentatively TRBD1 or TRBD2 (6 bases each). Trimming shortened V by 5 bases and J by 4 bases, and 12 bases separated the two germline ends. This CDR3 is 14 amino acids long. Germline assignment: CDR1 SGHTA and CDR2 FQGNSA.

V is TRBV3-1 and J is TRBJ2-5; TRBD2 is a possible D gene (5 bases). The DNA end favors TRBJ2-1, so the J call may be wrong. CDR1 and CDR2 (germline): LGHDT, YNNKEL (reference sequence). The CDR3 has 13 amino acids. The CDR3 region is CASSQVEGNEQFF. The CDR3 region has the DNA TGTGCCAGCAGCCAGGTTGAGGGCAATGAGCAGTTCTTC.